This T cell receptor beta chain was recorded in a study of CD8 T cells in ankylosing spondylitis. This clonotype was seen repeatedly, ten times or more. Its antigen is not known. The germline gives CDR1 LGHDT, CDR2 YNNKEL (reference sequence). The CDR3 spans 11 residues. The V end was cut by 8 bases, the J end by 2 bases, with 6 bases between. The authors made TCR beta libraries by quantitative 5'-RACE with molecular barcodes. Each CDR3 protein is one row after TCRdb ran MiXCR on the 5' RACE reads. The profile shows some 37,000 distinct CDR3 sequences, 4.5% to 6% of them singletons. The study's findings and limits: Reports of some motif variants in reactive arthritis synovial fluid and blood predate this one. Disease-linked clones displayed a CD8+ phenotype and appeared relatively rarely in peripheral blood. There was a TCR beta motif, made of roughly eight highly homologous variants, that appeared characteristic of ankylosing spondylitis blood.

This rearrangement joins TRBV3-1 to TRBJ2-5; no firm D call. Sequenced material: blood, either unsorted or a sorted T cell fraction (not recorded which). The source of this sequence is a male donor with ankylosing spondylitis or in good health (not recorded which). DNA of the CDR3: TGTGCCAGCGGCGCACAAGAGACCCAGTACTTC. Its protein product is CASGAQETQYF.